This T cell receptor (beta chain) was captured by sequencing in a study of T cell repertoires in cytomegalovirus infection. About the research overall: HLA-C-restricted CMV epitopes, recently identified, and well-studied HLA-B-restricted ones were used by the study. Public TCR beta signature analysis indicated the presence of both CMV infection and matching HLA type.

The CDR3 has 14 residues. The germline V gene encodes CDR1 SGHRS and CDR2 YFSETQ. V gave up 4 bases and J gave up 3 bases, with 8 bases separating them. This clonotype was seen more than once but under ten times. Its antigen is undetermined. MiXCR, applied by TCRdb to the reads, yields one record per CDR3 protein. The sample consists of some 920,000 distinct CDR3 sequences, more than 25% of them appearing once. The receptor was isolated from a human donor in good health (CMV status not recorded). Some clones in this sample may be carry-over from other donors' samples. The sequencing used cultured CD8+ T cells from PBMCs, collected from culture after CMV antigen stimulation. The gene calls are TRBV5-1 and TRBJ1-6; no clear D gene. CDR3 in DNA: TGCGCCAGCAGCGCGGACCGCTATAATTCACCCCTCCACTTT. Amino acid sequence: CASSADRYNSPLHF.